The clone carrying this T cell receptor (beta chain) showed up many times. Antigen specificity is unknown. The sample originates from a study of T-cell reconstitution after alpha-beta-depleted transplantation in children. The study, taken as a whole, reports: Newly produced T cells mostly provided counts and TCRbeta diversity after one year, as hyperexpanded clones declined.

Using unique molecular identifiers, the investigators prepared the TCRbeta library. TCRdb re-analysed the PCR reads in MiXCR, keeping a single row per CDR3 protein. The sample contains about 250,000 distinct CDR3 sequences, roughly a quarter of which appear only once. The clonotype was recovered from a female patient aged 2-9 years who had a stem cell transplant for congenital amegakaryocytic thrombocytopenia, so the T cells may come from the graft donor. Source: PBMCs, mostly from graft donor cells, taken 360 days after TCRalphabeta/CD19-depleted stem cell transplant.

CDR3 sequence: CAIYSGTQETQYF. In nucleotides, the CDR3 is TGTGCCATCTATAGCGGTACCCAAGAGACCCAGTACTTC. The rearrangement links TRBV10-3 to TRBJ2-5, with D perhaps TRBD2 (6 bases). The length of the CDR3 is 13 residues. Germline lookup yields CDR1 ENHRY and CDR2 SYGVKD. The V gene lost 8 bases and the J gene lost 1 base, with 11 bases spanning the gap.